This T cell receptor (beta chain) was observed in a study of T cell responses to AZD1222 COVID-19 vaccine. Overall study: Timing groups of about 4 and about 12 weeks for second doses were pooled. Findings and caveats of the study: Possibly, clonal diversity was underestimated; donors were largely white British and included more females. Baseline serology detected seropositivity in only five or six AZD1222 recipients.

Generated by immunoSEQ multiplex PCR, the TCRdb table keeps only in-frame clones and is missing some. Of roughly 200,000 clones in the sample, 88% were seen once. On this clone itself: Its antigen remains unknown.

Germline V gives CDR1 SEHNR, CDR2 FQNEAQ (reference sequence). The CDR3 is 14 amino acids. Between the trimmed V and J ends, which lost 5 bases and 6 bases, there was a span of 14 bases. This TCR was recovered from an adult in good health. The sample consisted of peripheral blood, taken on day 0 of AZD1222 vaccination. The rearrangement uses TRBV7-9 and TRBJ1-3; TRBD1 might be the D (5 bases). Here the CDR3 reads CASSGGGRENTIYF. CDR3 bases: TGTGCCAGCAGCGGCGGGGGACGAGAAAACACCATATATTTT.